The 7 T cell receptor beta chains below all came from one sample that was sequenced in a study of radiation and T cells in renal cell carcinoma. Time point here: blood 4 weeks post-SBRT, at nephrectomy. Treatment meaning: 15 Gy SBRT to primary tumor, nephrectomy 4 weeks later. The table came from immunoSEQ multiplex PCR; TCRdb's copy has only in-frame clones and leaves some out. The data hold tens of thousands of clones, with approximately 87% observed a single time. The sample was blood, taken from a patient whose treatment included radiotherapy and nephrectomy. The receptors come from an older woman with renal cell carcinoma.

The genes are TRBV28 and TRBJ1-5; D possibly corresponds to TRBD1 (6 bases). Per germline, CDR1 MDHEN and CDR2 SYDVKM. The CDR3 has 15 residues. V shed 6 bases and J shed 2 bases, with 14 bases lying between them. Here the CDR3 reads CASRQQGGGNQPQHF. The DNA for the CDR3 is TGTGCCAGCAGACAACAGGGCGGCGGCAATCAGCCCCAGCATTTT.

The chain carries TRBV28 and TRBJ2-3, with 10 bases identical to TRBD2. The CDR3 spans 18 residues. Germline CDR1 is MDHEN and CDR2 is SYDVKM. J was trimmed by 0 bases and V by 1 base; bases with no gene match: 7. The DNA of the CDR3 is TGTGCCAGCAGTTTATACGCTAGCGGGGGCCCTAGCACAGATACGCAGTATTTT. Encoded protein: CASSLYASGGPSTDTQYF.

This sequence joins TRBV27 and TRBJ2-5, with 7 bases lining up with TRBD1. The end of the DNA is better explained by TRBJ2-7, so the J call may be wrong. Germline-derived CDR1 and CDR2 are MNHEY and SMNVEV (reference sequence). CDR3 length equals 14 residues. This CDR3 reads CATTDRESSYEQYF. The CDR3 DNA reads as TGTGCCACCACCGACAGGGAGTCTTCCTACGAGCAGTACTTC.

The rearrangement joins TRBV9 to TRBJ1-1; no clear D gene. Germline loops: CDR1 SGDLS, CDR2 YYNGEE. V was cut by 4 bases and J by 0 bases, with 10 bases left in between. The CDR3 extends over 14 amino acids. CDR3 nucleotides: TGTGCCAGCAGCCAAGGCCACCTGAACACTGAAGCTTTCTTT. Translation: CASSQGHLNTEAFF.

J is TRBJ2-2 and V is TRBV6-5; no clear D. V was pared by 7 bases and J by 6 bases, with 12 bases between. This CDR3 comprises 13 residues. The germline V gene encodes CDR1 MNHEY and CDR2 SVGAGI. The CDR3 nucleotides are TGTGCCAGCACCTCGACGGTTTCCGGGGAGCTGTTTTTT. Its translation: CASTSTVSGELFF.

The chain links TRBV5-6 to TRBJ2-5; 11 bases are a match to TRBD1. Germline values: CDR1 SGHDT, CDR2 YYEEEE. V shed 2 bases, J shed 5 bases, and the junction held 5 bases outside the gene matches. The length of the CDR3 is 15 residues. The CDR3: CASSFGQGATETQYF. Here the CDR3 DNA reads TGTGCCAGCAGCTTCGGACAGGGGGCGACGGAGACCCAGTACTTC. Using reference TRBV5-6 and TRBJ2-5 for the parts outside the CDR3, the full variable domain is DAGVTQSPTHLIKTRGQQVTLRCSPKSGHDTVSWYQQALGQGPQFIFQYYEEEERQRGNFPDRFSGHQFPNYSSELNVNALLLGDSALYLCASSFGQGATETQYFGPGTRLLVL.

The V call is TRBV7-9, the J call TRBJ2-5; 7 bases are shared with TRBD1. This CDR3 spans 16 amino acids. CDR1 and CDR2 (germline): SEHNR, FQNEAQ (reference sequence). J was trimmed by 4 bases and V by 5 bases; bases with no gene match: 13. Here the CDR3 reads CASSRAGQEFRETQYF. The CDR3 region has the DNA TGTGCCAGCAGCCGAGCCGGACAGGAGTTTAGAGAGACCCAGTACTTC.